Sequencing of this TCR beta chain was carried out in a study of early T cells in non-severe SARS-CoV-2 infection. About the study: Sequencing used unsorted whole-blood bulk RNA, so chains lack pairing.

General observations from the study: VDJdb matching favored anti-spike CD8 responses, missing private and CD4 specificities.

The sample holds many counts of this clonotype. The antigen is undetermined. This CDR3 comprises 16 residues. Trimming removed 5 bases from V and 3 bases from J; junction bases left unmatched: 5. Unique molecular identifiers (one per individual cDNA molecule) were attached. TCRdb fed the 5' RACE reads into MiXCR, producing one record per CDR3 protein. Among 80,000 or so distinct CDR3 sequences, 5.5% to 7.5% were seen once, and the ten largest hold roughly 8.1%. This TCR came from an adult who was a healthcare worker with PCR-confirmed SARS-CoV-2 infection or an uninfected control (not recorded which). Material: whole blood. The V gene is TRBV12-3 or TRBV12-4, the J gene TRBJ2-4; 12 nucleotides match TRBD2. CDR3 in DNA: TGTGCCAGCAGTGTGACTAGCGGGAGTGGCAAAAACATTCAGTACTTC. Its translation: CASSVTSGSGKNIQYF.